This T cell receptor beta chain was sequenced in a study of graft-versus-host responses after intestinal transplantation. Study summary: Multivisceral, liver-intestinal, or isolated intestinal transplants were performed in recipients. Every transplant recipient was induced with anti-thymocyte globulin, then maintained on tacrolimus and steroids for about three years.

Germline CDR1 is SGHNT and CDR2 is YYREEE (reference sequence). The CDR3 has 14 residues. The ends lost 2 bases at V and 3 bases at J; junction bases unmatched: 3. Processing was applied to graft tissue in order to liberate intraepithelial and lamina propria lymphocytes. Comment on this clone: Its target is unknown.

Profiling relied on immunoSEQ multiplex PCR, and the TCRdb table lists in-frame clones only, not all of them. The sample records around 35,000 clones, roughly 90% being singletons. General study results and limits: The highest levels of circulating GvH clones went along with early declines in HvG clones after transplant. GvH clones surfaced in recipient marrow, some emerging earlier in ileum or blood.

The TCR sequence derives from a human patient who received an intestinal transplant, so some T cells may come from the graft donor. Sequencing was performed on ileum tissue, taken more than 200 days after intestinal transplant. This chain links TRBV5-4 with TRBJ1-1, with 8 bases aligning to TRBD1. The CDR3 loop reads CASSFAGGYTEAFF. Written as DNA, the CDR3 is TGTGCCAGCAGCTTCGCAGGGGGCTACACTGAAGCTTTCTTT.